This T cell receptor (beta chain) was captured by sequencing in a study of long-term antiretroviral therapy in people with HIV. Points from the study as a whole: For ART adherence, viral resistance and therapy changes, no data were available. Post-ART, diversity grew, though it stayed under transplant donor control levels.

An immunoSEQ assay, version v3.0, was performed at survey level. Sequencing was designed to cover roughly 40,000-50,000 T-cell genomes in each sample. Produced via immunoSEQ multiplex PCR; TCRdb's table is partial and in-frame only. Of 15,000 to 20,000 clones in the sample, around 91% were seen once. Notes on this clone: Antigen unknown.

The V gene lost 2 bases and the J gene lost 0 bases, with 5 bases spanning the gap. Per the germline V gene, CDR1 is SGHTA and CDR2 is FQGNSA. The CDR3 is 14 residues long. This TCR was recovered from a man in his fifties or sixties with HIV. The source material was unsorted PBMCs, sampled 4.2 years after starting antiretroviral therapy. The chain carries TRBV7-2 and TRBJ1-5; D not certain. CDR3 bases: TGTGCCAGCAGCTTACTCAATAGCAATCAGCCCCAGCATTTT. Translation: CASSLLNSNQPQHF.